The rows below give T cell receptor beta chains drawn from one sample of a study of CD8 T cells in ankylosing spondylitis. A single record per CDR3 protein comes from TCRdb applying MiXCR to the 5' RACE reads. Among more than 400,000 distinct CDR3 sequences, about 5% were seen once, and the ten largest hold around 3.4%. Sequencing was done on a sample of blood, either unsorted or a sorted T cell fraction (not recorded which). These receptors all stem from a male donor with ankylosing spondylitis. CDR3s include the opening cysteine and the closing phenylalanine or tryptophan. D genes are given only for firm matches. Expanded clones are given a class, and other clones once, few, many or no size at all.

J,D,V,size,DNA,CDR3
TRBJ1-1,TRBD1,TRBV28,many,TGTGCCAGCAGTTTAAGAGGGGGCCGGAGCACTGAAGCTTTCTTT,CASSLRGGRSTEAFF
TRBJ2-5,TRBD2,TRBV6-1,many,TGTGCCACCAAAGCGGGAGGGGGGTCGAAGACCCAGTACTTC,CATKAGGGSKTQYF
TRBJ2-5,NA,TRBV20-1,many,TGCAGTGTGGGGGGTCAGTCGGAGACCCAGTACTTC,CSVGGQSETQYF
TRBJ2-7,NA,TRBV30,many,TGTGCCTGGAACACAGGGTGGTACGAGCAGTACTTC,CAWNTGWYEQYF
TRBJ2-1,TRBD2,TRBV5-1,many,TGCGCCAGCAGCCCCGGGGGGATTGGTTCCTACAATGAGCAGTTCTTC,CASSPGGIGSYNEQFF
TRBJ2-7,NA,TRBV6-2/TRBV6-3,NA,TGTGCCAGCAGACCTTGGGGAACAACCTACGAGCAGTACTTC,CASRPWGTTYEQYF
TRBJ2-3,TRBD2,TRBV20-1,many,TGCAGTGCCGCTCGACTAGCGGGGGGGCCCCGGGATACGCAGTATTTT,CSAARLAGGPRDTQYF
TRBJ2-5,NA,TRBV5-1,many,TGCGCCAGCAGCTGGGGGACTGATCAAGAGACCCAGTACTTC,CASSWGTDQETQYF
TRBJ1-3,NA,TRBV5-1,many,TGCGCCAGCAGCTTGGGTCCGGGGGCGAGAAACACCATATATTTT,CASSLGPGARNTIYF
TRBJ2-7,NA,TRBV20-1,many,TGCAGTTACCCTCCAGCCCTCAAGCAGGGGGAGCAGTACTTC,CSYPPALKQGEQYF
TRBJ1-1,TRBD1,TRBV5-1,many,TGCGCCAGCAGCCCGGGGGACAGGAAGGGAACTGAAGCTTTCTTT,CASSPGDRKGTEAFF
TRBJ2-5,NA,TRBV20-1,many,TGCAGTCCACGGGGGAGGGGGGGGATACGTGAGACCCAGTACTTC,CSPRGRGGIRETQYF
TRBJ2-2,NA,TRBV20-1,many,TGCAGTGCCACCGCCCGGACGGGGAACACCGGGGAGCTGTTTTTT,CSATARTGNTGELFF
TRBJ2-3,TRBD2,TRBV27,many,TGTGCCAGCAGTACCCCTGGGCGGGAGTCAGATACGCAGTATTTT,CASSTPGRESDTQYF
TRBJ1-6,NA,TRBV5-1,many,TGCGCCAGCAGCTTGGACCGAGTCTATAATTCACCCCTCCACTTT,CASSLDRVYNSPLHF
TRBJ2-7,TRBD1,TRBV11-2,NA,TGTGCCAGCAGCTTAAGGGCCGGGACAGGGGTCTACGAGCAGTACTTC,CASSLRAGTGVYEQYF
TRBJ1-4,TRBD1,TRBV27,many,TGTGCCAGCAGTTCCGCACGGACAGGGGGCCGATTTAATGAAAAACTGTTTTTT,CASSSARTGGRFNEKLFF
TRBJ1-2,TRBD1,TRBV6-1,many,TGTGCCAGCAGCAGAGGGGGCGACTATGGCTACACCTTC,CASSRGGDYGYTF
TRBJ2-1,NA,TRBV5-1,many,TGCGCCAGCAACGGCCTCGCGAACAATGAGCAGTTCTTC,CASNGLANNEQFF
TRBJ2-7,TRBD2,TRBV4-3,few,TGCGCCAGCAGCCGAGCGACGGGGACTAGCGGGAGTACCTACGAGCAGTACTTC,CASSRATGTSGSTYEQYF
TRBJ1-5,TRBD1,TRBV12-3/TRBV12-4,many,TGTGCCAGCAGTTTCGGGACAGGGGGCAATCAGCCCCAGCATTTT,CASSFGTGGNQPQHF
TRBJ1-1,NA,TRBV29-1,many,TGCAGCGTTCTAACAGGGATGAACACTGAAGCTTTCTTT,CSVLTGMNTEAFF
TRBJ2-1,NA,TRBV4-2,many,TGTGCCAGCAGCCAAGGAGGGTCCAATGAGCAGTTCTTC,CASSQGGSNEQFF
TRBJ2-7,TRBD2,TRBV25-1,many,TGTGCCAGCAGTGAACGTCGAGGGGCGGGAGGGTTCGGCGAGCAGTACTTC,CASSERRGAGGFGEQYF
TRBJ2-3,TRBD2,TRBV7-8,many,TGTGCCAGCAGCTTAGCAGGACTAGCGAGCGCAGATACGCAGTATTTT,CASSLAGLASADTQYF
TRBJ2-3,TRBD2,TRBV27,many,TGTGCCAGCAGTCCCCTAGGAGCGGGAGGCGCCCGAGATACGCAGTATTTT,CASSPLGAGGARDTQYF
TRBJ2-7,TRBD2,TRBV7-2,NA,TGTGCCAGCAGCGCCGGGACTAGCGGGATTTACCCCTACGAGCAGTACTTC,CASSAGTSGIYPYEQYF
TRBJ2-2,NA,TRBV12-3/TRBV12-4,many,TGTGCCAGCAGTTTCCTTTGGAGCGGAAACACCGGGGAGCTGTTTTTT,CASSFLWSGNTGELFF
TRBJ2-5,NA,TRBV13,many,TGTGCCAGCAGCTTACGGGGCGTGAGAGAGACCCAGTACTTC,CASSLRGVRETQYF
TRBJ2-1,TRBD1,TRBV5-1,many,TGCGCCAGCAGCCAGGGGACAGGCAGCTCCTACAATGAGCAGTTCTTC,CASSQGTGSSYNEQFF
TRBJ1-4,TRBD1,TRBV6-1,many,TGTGCCAGCAGGCCGGGACAGGGGAGTGAAAAACTGTTTTTT,CASRPGQGSEKLFF
TRBJ2-1,NA,TRBV28,many,TGTGCCAGCAGTTTTTTCGGTATGGAGTTCTTC,CASSFFGMEFF
TRBJ2-3,TRBD2,TRBV3-1,NA,TGTGCCAGCAGCCAGGGGGTATTTCCGGGACTAGCGGGGATCACAGATACGCAGTATTTT,CASSQGVFPGLAGITDTQYF
TRBJ2-5,NA,TRBV7-2,many,TGTGCCAGCAGCTTCGACAGTCTGAGGGAGACCCAGTACTTC,CASSFDSLRETQYF
TRBJ2-7,TRBD1,TRBV15,many,TGTGCCACCAGCAGAGACGATTACGGGACAGGGGCCTACGAGCAGTACTTC,CATSRDDYGTGAYEQYF
TRBJ2-1,NA,TRBV5-8,NA,TGTGCCAGCAGACCCAGGTTCGAAGGTTACAATGAGCAGTTCTTC,CASRPRFEGYNEQFF
TRBJ2-7,NA,TRBV28,many,TGTGCCAGCAGTCCTAGCCCCGGCGGGGAGCAGTACTTC,CASSPSPGGEQYF
TRBJ2-7,NA,TRBV11-2,many,TGTGCCAGCAGCTTAGATGTCGGCAGGAGCTCCTACGAGCAGTACTTC,CASSLDVGRSSYEQYF
TRBJ2-2,NA,TRBV4-3,few,TGCGCCAGCAGCCTTGACCCCGGGGGTGACACCGGGGAGCTGTTTTTT,CASSLDPGGDTGELFF
TRBJ2-7,NA,TRBV29-1,many,TGCAGCGTTGCGTTGCCTAGCGCCGAGCAGTACTTC,CSVALPSAEQYF
TRBJ2-2,TRBD1,TRBV24-1,NA,TGTGCCACCAGTGACGCGACAGGGGCCCACACCGGGGAGCTGTTTTTT,CATSDATGAHTGELFF